This T cell receptor beta chain is from a study of early T cells in non-severe SARS-CoV-2 infection. As for the study in general: Bulk RNA isolated from unsorted whole blood underwent sequencing; chains were not paired.

Unique molecular identifiers were added to individual cDNA molecules. TCRdb re-analysed the 5' RACE reads in MiXCR, keeping a single row per CDR3 protein. The repertoire holds fewer than 75,000 distinct CDR3 sequences, with 15% to 20% as singletons. Study-wide findings and caveats: Anti-spike CD8 responses were favored by VDJdb matching, which missed private and CD4 specificities.

A remark on this clonotype: What it recognizes is unknown.

The V and J ends lost 5 bases and 4 bases respectively, with 17 bases between them. The CDR3 is made up of 16 amino acids. Germline CDR1 SGHTA, CDR2 FQGNSA. Sample: whole blood, taken at baseline. The sequence came from an adult who was a healthcare worker with PCR-confirmed SARS-CoV-2 infection or an uninfected control (not recorded which). The V gene is TRBV7-2, the J gene TRBJ2-2; D is perhaps TRBD1 or TRBD2 (5 bases each). This chain's CDR3 is CASSHKGPRGTGELFF. Here the CDR3 DNA reads TGTGCCAGCAGCCACAAGGGACCGAGGGGCACCGGGGAGCTGTTTTTT.